The clone carrying this T cell receptor (beta chain) turned up a few times. Antigen specificity is unknown. This sample is part of a study of identical twins. TCRdb re-called the 5' RACE reads with MiXCR, one entry per CDR3 protein. The sample gives under 300,000 distinct CDR3 sequences, about an eighth of which show up once; around 9.5% is in the top ten. This CDR3 comprises 15 residues. V lost 3 bases, J lost 0 bases, and 2 bases stayed unmatched. Per the germline V gene, CDR1 is DFQATT and CDR2 is SNEGSKA (reference sequence). Study-wide results and caveats: Where out-of-frame alpha sequences were twin-shared, they showed excess low generation probability.

This chain joins TRBV20-1 and TRBJ2-1; 10 bases agree with TRBD1. The source material was memory (CD45RO+) T cells sorted from blood. The clonotype comes from a woman between 18 and 29 years old in good health. CDR3 in DNA: TGCAGTGCTAGTCGACAGGGGGCCTCCTACAATGAGCAGTTCTTC. It is translated as CSASRQGASYNEQFF.